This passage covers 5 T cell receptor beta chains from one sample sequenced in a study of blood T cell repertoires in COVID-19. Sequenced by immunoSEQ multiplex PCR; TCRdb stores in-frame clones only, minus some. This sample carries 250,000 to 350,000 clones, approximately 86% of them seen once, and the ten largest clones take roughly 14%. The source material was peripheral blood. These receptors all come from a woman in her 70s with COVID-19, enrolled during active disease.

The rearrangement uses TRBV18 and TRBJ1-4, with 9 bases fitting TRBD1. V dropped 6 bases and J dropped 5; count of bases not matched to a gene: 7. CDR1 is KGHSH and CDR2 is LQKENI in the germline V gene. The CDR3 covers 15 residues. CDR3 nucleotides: TGTGCCAGCTCCCCCAGCGGACAGGGGAATGAAAAACTGTTTTTT. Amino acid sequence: CASSPSGQGNEKLFF.

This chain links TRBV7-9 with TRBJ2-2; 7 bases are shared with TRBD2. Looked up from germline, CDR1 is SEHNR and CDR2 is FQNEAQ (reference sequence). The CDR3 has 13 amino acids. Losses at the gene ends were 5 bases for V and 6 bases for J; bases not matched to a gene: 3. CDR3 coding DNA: TGTGCCAGCAGCCCACTAGCGTCCGGGGAGCTGTTTTTT. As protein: CASSPLASGELFF.

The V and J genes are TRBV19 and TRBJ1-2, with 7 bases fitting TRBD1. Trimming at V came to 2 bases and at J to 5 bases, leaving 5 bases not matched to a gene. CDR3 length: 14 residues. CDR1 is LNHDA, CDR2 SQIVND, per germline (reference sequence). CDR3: CASSIPGGGYGYTF. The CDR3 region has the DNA TGTGCCAGTAGTATACCAGGGGGAGGATATGGCTACACCTTC.

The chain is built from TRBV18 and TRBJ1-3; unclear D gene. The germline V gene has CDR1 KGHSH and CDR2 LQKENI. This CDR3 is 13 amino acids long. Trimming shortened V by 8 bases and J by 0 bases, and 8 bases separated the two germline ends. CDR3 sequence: CASPPGSGNTIYF. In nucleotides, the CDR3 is TGTGCCAGCCCTCCGGGCTCTGGAAACACCATATATTTT.

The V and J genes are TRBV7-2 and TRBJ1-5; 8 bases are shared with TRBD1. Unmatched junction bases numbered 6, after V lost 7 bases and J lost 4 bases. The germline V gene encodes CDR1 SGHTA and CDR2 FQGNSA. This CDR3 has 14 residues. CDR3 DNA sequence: TGTGCCAGCAACGGACAGGGCTCAAATCAGCCCCAGCATTTT. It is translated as CASNGQGSNQPQHF.